The clone carrying this T cell receptor (beta chain) was detected only a few times. The antigen is unknown. As handled by the study authors: Construction of a distant-metastasis classifier for papillary thyroid cancer relied on CDR3 differences across clinicopathological groups. TCRdb reassembled clones from the PCR reads with MiXCR. The V and J calls were determined by TCRdb, not by the authors. The sample yields 25,000 to 30,000 clones, 4% seen once. This sample stems from a study of metastatic and nonmetastatic thyroid tumors. Study in general: Both malignant and benign thyroid patients supplied peripheral blood and tumor or nodule tissue samples, across which the repertoires of these patients were then compared. Study-level points and caveats: Relative to benign nodules, malignant thyroid tumors were reportedly characterized by significantly elevated TCR beta diversity in blood and tumor.

Patients underwent thyroid surgery, and none had received any treatment before it. Deletions cut 6 bases from V and 0 bases from J, with 16 bases between. This CDR3 region has 16 residues. The germline gives CDR1 MNHEY, CDR2 SVGEGT. This receptor was identified in a female donor with papillary thyroid cancer or a benign thyroid nodule (not recorded which). Some clones in this sample may be carry-over from other donors' samples. The chain joins TRBV6-2 or TRBV6-3 to TRBJ2-3; tentatively, D is TRBD1 (5 bases). The sequenced material came from blood. CDR3 sequence reads: CASRSWSGSSTDTQYF. CDR3 DNA sequence: TGTGCCAGCAGGTCATGGTCAGGGTCTAGCACAGATACGCAGTATTTT.